This is a list of T cell receptor beta chains from one sample in a study of tumor and adjacent non-tumor tissue in lung cancer. MiXCR, run by TCRdb on the multiplex PCR reads, gives a single entry per CDR3 protein. The data contain 60,000 to 90,000 distinct CDR3 sequences, around 65% of them singletons. Source material: distant non-tumor lung tissue. All receptors derive from a woman in her forties or fifties with non-small cell lung cancer. CDR3s include the opening cysteine and the closing phenylalanine or tryptophan. D genes are given only for firm matches. Size values are once, few and many counts, or a class for expanded clones, and some rows have none.

v_gene,d_gene,abundance,j_gene,CDR3nt,CDR3aa
TRBV10-3,.,many,TRBJ2-7,TGTGCCATCGGCTGGAATTACGAGCAGTACTTC,CAIGWNYEQYF
TRBV6-1,TRBD2,.,TRBJ2-2,TGTGCCAGCAGGAGATTAGCGGGAGGGGGCACCGGGGAGCTATTTTTT,CASRRLAGGGTGELFF
TRBV6-5,TRBD1,.,TRBJ2-5,TGTGCCAGCATCGATCCCCTGGGACAGGGGTATCGAGATACCCAGTACTTT,CASIDPLGQGYRDTQYF
TRBV7-9,.,few,TRBJ2-7,TGTGCCAGCAGCTCGGACCTCGAGAGCTCCTACGAGCAGTACTTC,CASSSDLESSYEQYF
TRBV6-1,TRBD1,.,TRBJ2-5,TGTGCCAGCAATGATGGACAGGAGTACGAGACCCAGTATTTC,CASNDGQEYETQYF
TRBV4-1,.,.,TRBJ1-3,TGCGCGAACAGCCAAGTAGACCCGGGAGGAAACACCATATATTTT,CANSQVDPGGNTIYF
TRBV28,.,.,TRBJ1-2,TGTGCCAGCAGCACCCCAGTCATCCCAGACTATGGCTACACCTTC,CASSTPVIPDYGYTF
TRBV20-1,.,many,TRBJ2-6,TGCAGTGCTAGAGATGGTAGGAGCGCTGGGGCCAACGTCCTGACTTTC,CSARDGRSAGANVLTF
TRBV4-1,.,.,TRBJ1-2,TGCACCAGCAGCCGAGGAGGGGGGGACTATGGCTACACCTTC,CTSSRGGGDYGYTF
TRBV6-2/TRBV6-3,.,many,TRBJ1-5,TGTGCCAGCAGCCCGACCCGGCGTACAGGGCAGCCCCAGCATTTT,CASSPTRRTGQPQHF
TRBV7-9,TRBD1,.,TRBJ2-4,TGTGCCAGCAGTCCTAAAGGACAGGGGTCGAAAAACATTCAGTACTTC,CASSPKGQGSKNIQYF
TRBV30,TRBD1,.,TRBJ2-7,TGTGCTTGGATGACCGGGACAGGGGGCGACGAGCACTACTTC,CAWMTGTGGDEHYF
TRBV11-1,.,.,TRBJ2-3,TGTGCCAGTAGCTTTGCTACCGGGACAGATACGCAGTATTTT,CASSFATGTDTQYF